This paragraph covers one T cell receptor (beta chain) sequence. This specimen belongs to a study of cytomegalovirus exposure and HLA in healthy donors. The protocol was immunoSEQ multiplex PCR, while the TCRdb copy is restricted to in-frame clones and leaves out a portion. The table has 150,000 or so clones, 86% seen once; the top ten hold less than 2.5%. The CDR3 has 15 amino acids. Looked up from germline, CDR1 is MNHEY and CDR2 is SMNVEV (reference sequence). V was cut by 8 bases and J by 0 bases, with 11 bases left in between. The chain combines TRBV27 with TRBJ2-6; D gene unclear. This TCR derives from a human donor in good health. Material for sequencing was PBMCs. The CDR3 DNA sequence: TGTGCCAGCTCTATTACAGTCTCTGGGGCCAACGTCCTGACTTTC. Encoded protein: CASSITVSGANVLTF.